The 30 T cell receptor beta chains in this list originate from one sample, sequenced in a study of control samples from healthy donors and cancer patients. Assay: immunoSEQ multiplex PCR; the TCRdb copy retains only in-frame clones and omits some. The table shows approximately 97,000 clones, with around 88% occurring only once. The sequenced sample consisted of blood. Every receptor here comes from a man younger than 40 in good health.

This clone was observed once. V usage is TRBV11-3 and J usage is TRBJ1-4, with 8 bases identical to TRBD1. Per the germline V gene, CDR1 is SGHNT and CDR2 is YENEEA. The CDR3 covers 16 residues. After removal of 5 bases from V and 6 bases from J, the junction contained 11 bases not matched to a gene. The CDR3 DNA reads as TGTGCCAGCAGCCTCCGGCACAGGGGGTTGGATGAAAAACTGTTTTTT. Translation: CASSLRHRGLDEKLFF.

J is TRBJ2-3 and V is TRBV27; D ambiguous. The germline CDR1 and CDR2 sequences are MNHEY and SMNVEV (reference sequence). The CDR3 has 16 residues. The V and J ends lost 5 bases and 0 bases respectively, with 15 bases between them. CDR3 sequence (DNA): TGTGCCAGCAGTCTATTGTTGAGTGCTAGCACAGATACGCAGTATTTT. This translates into CASSLLLSASTDTQYF.

As to this clone: Germline and junction disagree at one end, which may indicate a read error. CDR3: CGTRAQETQYF. CDR3 coding DNA: TGCGGGACTAGGGCCCAAGAGACCCAGTACTTC. The V and J genes are TRBV19 and TRBJ2-5; 8 nucleotides agree with TRBD2. CDR1 is LNHDA, CDR2 SQIVND, per germline (reference sequence). The CDR3 covers 11 residues. Supplemented by reference TRBV19 and TRBJ2-5, the full variable domain reads DGGITQSPKYLFRKEGQNVTLSCEQNLNHDAMYWYRQDPGQGLRLIYYSQIVNDFQKGDIAEGYSVSREKKESFPLTVTSAQKNPTAFYLCGTRAQETQYFGPGTRLLVL.

This clone was seen only once. The DNA of the CDR3 is TGTGCCAGCAGGGGGACTAGCGGGGAAGAGACCCAGTACTTC. This sequence encodes CASRGTSGEETQYF. The chain couples TRBV21-1 to TRBJ2-5; the D call in the table, TRBD2, was not verified against the DNA. TRBV21-1 is listed as a pseudogene. The CDR3 runs 14 residues.

This clone was seen more than once but under ten times. This chain joins TRBV10-2 and TRBJ1-2; D gene uncertain. The V gene lost 5 bases and the J gene lost 4 bases, with 20 bases spanning the gap. Germline V CDR1 and CDR2: WSHSY, SAAADI. The CDR3 has 16 residues. The CDR3 here is CASSPTSGGPTYGYTF. Written as DNA, the CDR3 is TGCGCCAGCAGTCCCACCTCGGGAGGTCCTACCTATGGCTACACCTTC.

The rearrangement uses TRBV28 and TRBJ2-7; D might be TRBD1 (8 bases). Trimming took 5 bases from V and 1 from J, leaving 15 bases between them. The germline CDR1 and CDR2 sequences are MDHEN and SYDVKM. There are 15 residues in the CDR3. CDR3 DNA sequence: TGTGCCAGCAGTGCCCCACAGGGGGGGTCCTACGAGCAGTACTTC. Its protein product is CASSAPQGGSYEQYF.

The genes are TRBV30 and TRBJ2-3; D uncertain. Trimming cost V 3 bases and J 2 bases, with 12 bases left between them. Germline V gives CDR1 GTSNPN, CDR2 SVGIG (reference sequence). The CDR3 contains 14 residues. DNA for the CDR3: TGTGCCTGGAGCGGCGGACCGAACACAGATACGCAGTATTTT. Protein sequence: CAWSGGPNTDTQYF.

The rearrangement links TRBV15 to TRBJ2-3; the D is unclear. Trimming left V 5 bases short and J 2 bases short, with 14 bases between. There are 15 residues in the CDR3. Germline V gene sequence: CDR1 LNHNV, CDR2 YYDKDF (reference sequence). CDR3 coding DNA: TGTGCCACCAGCGACGGCGGCAGAAACACAGATACGCAGTATTTT. This sequence encodes CATSDGGRNTDTQYF.

The J gene is TRBJ2-1, the V gene TRBV19; 8 bases map to TRBD2. CDR1 and CDR2 from the germline V gene are LNHDA and SQIVND (reference sequence). The CDR3 covers 15 residues. J was trimmed by 5 bases and V by 5 bases; bases with no gene match: 8. CDR3 DNA: TGTGCCAGTAGTGCAACTAGCGGAGATCACAATGAGCAGTTCTTC. Translating gives CASSATSGDHNEQFF.

The CDR3: CATSDVPSGSSNRVNEQFF. CDR3 bases: TGTGCCACCAGTGATGTCCCTAGCGGGAGTAGTAACCGGGTGAATGAGCAGTTCTTC. The chain uses TRBV24-1 and TRBJ2-1; 10 nucleotides line up with TRBD2. Germline V gives CDR1 KGHDR, CDR2 SFDVKD. The CDR3 contains 19 residues. The J segment lost 7 bases and the V segment lost 3 bases, leaving 17 bases of the junction unmatched.

The rearrangement joins TRBV5-6 to TRBJ1-4; 7 bases match TRBD1. The germline gives CDR1 SGHDT, CDR2 YYEEEE. This CDR3 is 15 amino acids long. With V trimmed by 3 bases and J by 7 bases, 9 bases remained unmatched. The CDR3 region is CASSYYRGSSEKLFF. The DNA of the CDR3 is TGTGCCAGCAGCTATTACAGGGGTTCTAGTGAAAAACTGTTTTTT.

This chain uses TRBV5-5 with TRBJ1-2, with D unclear. CDR1 SGHKS and CDR2 YYEKEE come from the germline V gene (reference sequence). Trimming shortened V by 0 bases and J by 0 bases, and 12 bases separated the two germline ends. This CDR3 has 16 amino acids. CDR3 DNA sequence: TGTGCCAGCAGCTTGGCCGCGGAAACCTCTAACTATGGCTACACCTTC. Protein sequence: CASSLAAETSNYGYTF.

The rearrangement links TRBV28 to TRBJ1-5, with TRBD1 matching over 7 bases. This CDR3 contains 15 residues. V was clipped by 3 bases and J by 1 base; unmatched bases: 3. Germline lookup yields CDR1 MDHEN and CDR2 SYDVKM. The CDR3 region has the DNA TGTGCCAGCAGTTTCGACAGGGACAGCAATCAGCCCCAGCATTTT. Translation gives CASSFDRDSNQPQHF.

V usage is TRBV9 and J usage is TRBJ1-1; D remains ambiguous. V lost 4 bases and J 3 bases, leaving 19 bases between the germline ends. The CDR3 spans 16 residues. CDR1 is SGDLS, CDR2 YYNGEE, per germline. Written as DNA, the CDR3 is TGTGCCAGCAGCCCCACCCACGTTTTCGAACACACTGAAGCTTTCTTT. It translates to CASSPTHVFEHTEAFF. Complete variable domain (other parts from reference TRBV9 and TRBJ1-1): DSGVTQTPKHLITATGQRVTLRCSPRSGDLSVYWYQQSLDQGLQFLIQYYNGEERAKGNILERFSAQQFPDLHSELNLSSLELGDSALYFCASSPTHVFEHTEAFFGQGTRLTVV.

This clone was counted once. The V and J genes are TRBV3-1 (or the pseudogene TRBV3-2) and TRBJ2-3; 10 nucleotides align to TRBD2. Germline CDR1 LGHDT, CDR2 YNNKEL (reference sequence). This CDR3 comprises 16 residues. V was pared by 8 bases and J by 3 bases, with 11 bases of the junction left unmatched. The CDR3 sequence: CASRPASGLATDTQYF. CDR3 DNA sequence: TGTGCCAGCCGACCCGCCTCGGGACTAGCGACAGATACGCAGTATTTT.

The DNA for the CDR3 is TGTGCCAGCAGTCCTCCGGGGGGTCCCTACGAGCAGTACTTC. It is translated as CASSPPGGPYEQYF. The rearrangement links TRBV25-1 to TRBJ2-7; 7 nucleotides align to TRBD2. This CDR3 contains 14 residues. With 5 bases clipped from V and 2 bases from J, the junction kept 6 bases outside the gene matches. Germline-derived CDR1 and CDR2 are MGHDK and SYGVNS.

The chain joins TRBV11-3 to TRBJ1-4; D possibly corresponds to TRBD1 (6 bases). The V gene lost 4 bases and the J gene lost 6 bases, with 12 bases spanning the gap. Germline V gene data show CDR1 as SGHNT and CDR2 as YENEEA. The CDR3 covers 14 residues. The CDR3 nucleotides are TGTGCCAGCAGCTCGCGGACAGCTGATGAAAAACTGTTTTTT. It specifies CASSSRTADEKLFF.

This clone occurred once. The chain carries TRBV3-1 (or the pseudogene TRBV3-2) and TRBJ1-4; no clear D. V was trimmed by 7 bases and J by 4 bases, leaving 22 bases between them. The CDR3 sequence is 17 residues long. Germline V lookup: CDR1 LGHDT, CDR2 YNNKEL (reference sequence). The CDR3 DNA follows: TGTGCCAGCATCCCGGCGTGGGTTCGACGGGTTAATGAAAAACTGTTTTTT. As protein: CASIPAWVRRVNEKLFF.

The V and J genes are TRBV29-1 and TRBJ1-2; tentative D call: TRBD1 (5 bases). V gave up 1 base and J gave up 10 bases, with 16 bases separating them. Germline V gene sequence: CDR1 SQVTM, CDR2 ANQGSEA. The length of the CDR3 is 13 residues. The CDR3, as DNA: TGCAGCGTTGAAGTAGCAGGGAGGGCTGACTACACCTTC. This sequence encodes CSVEVAGRADYTF.

The J gene is TRBJ2-2, the V gene TRBV3-1 (or the pseudogene TRBV3-2), with D perhaps matching TRBD1 (6 bases). Trimming took 4 bases from V and 6 from J, leaving 12 bases between them. The CDR3 has 14 residues. Germline loops: CDR1 LGHDT, CDR2 YNNKEL (reference sequence). The CDR3 DNA sequence: TGTGCCAGCAGCCCAACAGGGCGTTCCGGGGAGCTGTTTTTT. It specifies CASSPTGRSGELFF.

The chain couples TRBV28 to TRBJ1-5, with D maybe TRBD1 (5 bases). The CDR3 runs to 18 residues. The ends were cut back, 6 bases at V and 1 base at J, with 22 bases in the middle. CDR1 and CDR2 from the germline V gene are MDHEN and SYDVKM. Here the CDR3 reads CASRRRLWRGGSNQPQHF. The CDR3 coding sequence is TGTGCCAGCAGGCGACGTCTTTGGAGGGGCGGGAGCAATCAGCCCCAGCATTTT.

The rearrangement uses TRBV4-2 and TRBJ1-2, with D unresolved. CDR1 is LGHNA, CDR2 YNFKEQ, per germline. The CDR3 has 15 amino acids. V was clipped by 2 bases and J by 0 bases, with 10 bases between them. As DNA, the CDR3 is TGTGCCAGCAGCCAACAGGCATTAGCTAACTATGGCTACACCTTC. Its translation is CASSQQALANYGYTF.

V is TRBV24-1 and J is TRBJ2-1, with 10 bases that match TRBD2. V gave up 2 bases and J gave up 10 bases; unmatched junction bases: 7. The CDR3 totals 15 residues. The germline gives CDR1 KGHDR, CDR2 SFDVKD. The CDR3 region is CATSDSPGTSDEQFF. The DNA of the CDR3 is TGTGCCACCAGTGATTCCCCCGGGACTAGCGACGAGCAGTTCTTC.

The V gene is TRBV19, the J gene TRBJ1-2, with D unresolved. Trimming took off 5 bases at V and 3 bases at J, with 10 bases between the two ends. The CDR3 length is 13 residues. Looked up from germline, CDR1 is LNHDA and CDR2 is SQIVND (reference sequence). CDR3 in amino acids: CASSLRFYYGYTF. CDR3 nucleotides: TGTGCCAGTAGTTTACGATTTTACTATGGCTACACCTTC.

The chain couples TRBV6-5 to TRBJ2-1, with unresolved D. V lost 7 bases, J lost 8 bases, and 12 bases lay in between. CDR1 MNHEY and CDR2 SVGAGI come from the germline V gene. This CDR3 region has 12 residues. The CDR3 sequence is CASTLTMHEQFF. CDR3 coding DNA: TGTGCCAGCACCCTGACAATGCATGAGCAGTTCTTC.

This clone turned up a few times. The chain links TRBV3-1 (or the pseudogene TRBV3-2) to TRBJ2-2; 8 positions match TRBD1. The CDR3 runs to 15 residues. V dropped 0 bases and J dropped 7; count of bases not matched to a gene: 4. Germline CDR1 LGHDT, CDR2 YNNKEL (reference sequence). As DNA, the CDR3 is TGTGCCAGCAGCCAAGAAGACAGGGGAGGCGGGGAGCTGTTTTTT. Protein product: CASSQEDRGGGELFF.

This clone has a handful of counts. The chain has TRBV2 and TRBJ2-7, with 9 bases matching TRBD2. V shed 4 bases, J shed 0 bases, and the junction held 4 bases outside the gene matches. Per the germline V gene, CDR1 is SNHLY and CDR2 is FYNNEI. This CDR3 is 15 amino acids long. The CDR3 DNA follows: TGTGCCAGCAGTGGTGCTAGCGGGAACTCCTACGAGCAGTACTTC. This gives the protein CASSGASGNSYEQYF.

This chain connects TRBV5-6 to TRBJ2-3, with a weak D call TRBD1 (6 bases). The V end lost 5 bases, the J end lost 4 bases, and 20 bases lay between the germline ends. The length of the CDR3 is 16 residues. CDR1 is SGHDT and CDR2 is YYEEEE in the germline V gene. CDR3 coding DNA: TGTGCCAGCAGAGCAGGGTACAGGGTCCCAGCAGATACGCAGTATTTT. Its protein product is CASRAGYRVPADTQYF. The whole variable domain, filled in from reference TRBV5-6 and TRBJ2-3, reads DAGVTQSPTHLIKTRGQQVTLRCSPKSGHDTVSWYQQALGQGPQFIFQYYEEEERQRGNFPDRFSGHQFPNYSSELNVNALLLGDSALYLCASRAGYRVPADTQYFGPGTRLTVL.

The V call is TRBV24-1, the J call TRBJ2-1; D might be TRBD1 or TRBD2, each matching 5 bases. Between the trimmed V and J ends, which lost 6 bases and 5 bases, there was a span of 7 bases. The CDR3 has 12 residues. Germline CDR1 and CDR2: KGHDR and SFDVKD. The CDR3 sequence is CATSWGNNEQFF. CDR3 bases: TGTGCCACCAGTTGGGGGAACAATGAGCAGTTCTTC.

This clone was seen a few times. The chain is built from TRBV2 and TRBJ2-7, with D tentatively TRBD2 (6 bases). CDR1 is SNHLY and CDR2 is FYNNEI in the germline V gene. Trimming stripped 6 bases from V and 2 bases from J, with 17 bases between. This CDR3 is built from 15 residues. The CDR3 sequence is CASSGDLRLTYEQYF. The CDR3 nucleotides are TGTGCCAGCAGCGGGGACTTACGTCTCACCTACGAGCAGTACTTC.